This passage covers 20 T cell receptor beta chains from one sample sequenced in a study of vaccination and CD4 T cells after COVID-19. Cultured CD4+ T cell DNA underwent sequencing with the Oncomine TCR Beta short-read assay. TCRdb reanalysed the PCR reads using MiXCR and keeps one entry per CDR3 protein. The profile shows under 15,000 distinct CDR3 sequences, approximately 46% of them singletons. Their cognate antigens are unknown. Treatment noted: approximately nine-day PBMC culture with coronavirus spike peptide pools or control peptides (ViraFEST assay). Sequences were obtained from CD4+ T cells from blood, cultured in vitro. These receptors were obtained from a human donor who had recovered from COVID-19.

This clonotype came up a few times. J is TRBJ1-6 and V is TRBV19, with TRBD1 matching 9 bases. The CDR3 runs 16 residues. V gave up 7 bases and J gave up 7 bases; unmatched junction bases: 11. The V gene's germline CDR1 is LNHDA and CDR2 SQIVND (reference sequence). CDR3 in DNA: TGTGCCAGTACCATGGTGGCGGGACAGGGCAATTCACCCCTCCACTTT. Protein: CASTMVAGQGNSPLHF.

The CDR3 DNA reads as TGCAGTGCCGCAACGGGGATTGGACAGCCCCAGCATTTT. This sequence encodes CSAATGIGQPQHF. The rearrangement links TRBV20-1 to TRBJ1-5; D is undetermined. Germline lookup yields CDR1 DFQATT and CDR2 SNEGSKA (reference sequence). CDR3 length: 13 amino acids. V lost 6 bases and J lost 7, with 16 bases in between.

The DNA of the CDR3 is TGTGCCAGCACGACGAACATCTTCTCTGGGGCCAACGTCCTGACTTTC. Its translation is CASTTNIFSGANVLTF. The chain joins TRBV6-2 or TRBV6-3 to TRBJ2-6; D is undetermined. The CDR3 extends over 16 amino acids. Per germline, CDR1 MNHEY and CDR2 SVGEGT. The V end lost 7 bases, the J end lost 0 bases, and 13 bases lay between the germline ends.

The chain joins TRBV11-2 to TRBJ1-2; possible D gene TRBD1, 5 bases. The ends were cut back, 1 base at V and 4 bases at J, with 10 bases in the middle. The CDR3 extends over 14 amino acids. CDR1 is SGHAT and CDR2 is FQNNGV in the germline V gene. CDR3 bases: TGTGCCAGCAGCTTAGTCGACAGAGGCTATGGCTACACCTTC. It translates to CASSLVDRGYGYTF.

Only a few counts were recorded for this clonotype. CDR3 nucleotides: TGTGCCAGCAGCTTAGGTGGCGGGGCGGATACGCAGTATTTT. Translated, it gives CASSLGGGADTQYF. This chain links TRBV7-8 with TRBJ2-3; possibly TRBD2 for D (6 bases). The CDR3 runs 14 residues. CDR1 is SGHVS, CDR2 FQNEAQ, per germline. V lost 1 base to trimming and J lost 6 bases, with 11 bases between them.

The chain recombines TRBV10-2 with TRBJ1-1, with TRBD1 matching over 9 bases. The trim removed 8 bases at V and 8 bases at J, leaving 12 bases unmatched. This CDR3 is built from 14 residues. Germline V gene lookup returns CDR1 WSHSY and CDR2 SAAADI. As DNA, the CDR3 is TGCGCCAGCTGGGACAGGGCCGGACCCACCGAAGCTTTCTTT. It codes for CASWDRAGPTEAFF.

Only a few counts were recorded for this clonotype. The rearrangement uses TRBV12-3 or TRBV12-4 and TRBJ2-7, with TRBD2 matching 13 bases. The length of the CDR3 is 20 residues. The J segment lost 2 bases and the V segment lost 4 bases, leaving 17 bases of the junction unmatched. CDR3 nucleotide sequence: TGTGCCAGCAGTTCAACCCCTGGACTAGCGGGAGAGGTCCAACCCTACGAGCAGTACTTC. It codes for CASSSTPGLAGEVQPYEQYF.

The chain recombines TRBV20-1 with TRBJ1-2; TRBD1 might be the D (5 bases). Trimming removed 5 bases at V and 9 bases at J, with 16 bases between. The germline V gene has CDR1 DFQATT and CDR2 SNEGSKA (reference sequence). The CDR3 loop spans 12 amino acids. This CDR3 is CSAFMGVDRYTF. The CDR3 nucleotides are TGCAGTGCTTTTATGGGGGTAGACCGCTACACCTTC.

This clonotype was found a few times. The V and J genes are TRBV7-8 and TRBJ1-3, with no clear D. CDR3 length: 16 residues. Trimming removed 5 bases from V and 7 bases from J, with 21 bases in between. Germline assignment: CDR1 SGHVS and CDR2 FQNEAQ. The CDR3 spells CASSLPGSRGWNTIYF. The CDR3 DNA reads TGTGCCAGCAGCCTACCCGGGAGCCGAGGTTGGAACACCATATATTTT. Complete variable domain (other parts from reference TRBV7-8 and TRBJ1-3): GAGVSQSPRYKVAKRGQDVALRCDPISGHVSLFWYQQALGQGPEFLTYFQNEAQLDKSGLPSDRFFAERPEGSVSTLKIQRTQQEDSAVYLCASSLPGSRGWNTIYFGEGSWLTVV.

This clonotype was seen more than once but under ten times. This chain connects TRBV11-1 to TRBJ2-7; D is perhaps TRBD2 (6 bases). The V end lost 7 bases, the J end lost 3 bases, and 16 bases lay between the germline ends. The CDR3 sequence is 14 residues long. From germline, CDR1 is SGHAT and CDR2 FQDESV (reference sequence). CDR3 bases: TGTGCCAGCAACCGACAAGGAGGGTACTACGAGCAGTACTTC. Translated, it gives CASNRQGGYYEQYF.

This rearrangement joins TRBV6-8 to TRBJ1-5; D is undetermined. The CDR3 consists of 15 residues. Trimming took 0 bases from V and 0 from J, leaving 6 bases between them. The V gene's germline CDR1 is MNHGY and CDR2 SAAAGT. As DNA, the CDR3 is TGTGCCAGCAGTTACTCTGGATATAGCAATCAGCCCCAGCATTTT. It codes for CASSYSGYSNQPQHF.

The V and J genes are TRBV27 and TRBJ2-7, with 9 nucleotides matching TRBD1. V was pared by 5 bases and J by 1 base, with 6 bases of the junction left unmatched. CDR3 length: 15 residues. Germline V gene sequence: CDR1 MNHEY, CDR2 SMNVEV (reference sequence). CDR3 amino acids: CASSPRQGVSYEQYF. CDR3 in DNA: TGTGCCAGCAGTCCCCGACAGGGGGTATCCTACGAGCAGTACTTC.

This clonotype was picked up a small number of times. This chain uses TRBV19 with TRBJ1-5, with D possibly matching TRBD1 (5 bases). Germline-derived CDR1 and CDR2 are LNHDA and SQIVND (reference sequence). V was trimmed by 5 bases and J by 7 bases, leaving 15 bases between them. The CDR3 loop spans 14 amino acids. CDR3 coding DNA: TGTGCCAGTAGTCGAAAAGTGGGGGACCAGCCCCAGCATTTT. Protein product: CASSRKVGDQPQHF.

This clonotype has only a few counts. The chain employs TRBV12-5 and TRBJ1-6, with a tentative D call TRBD1 (5 bases). This CDR3 region has 13 residues. Per the germline V gene, CDR1 is LGHNT and CDR2 is FRNRAP. V was clipped by 6 bases and J by 10 bases, with 13 bases between them. CDR3 sequence reads: CASGFGGRSPLHF. CDR3 DNA sequence: TGTGCTAGTGGATTCGGGGGAAGATCACCCCTCCACTTT.

The J gene is TRBJ1-1, the V gene TRBV19; D gene uncertain. Germline V gives CDR1 LNHDA, CDR2 SQIVND (reference sequence). The CDR3 is 16 amino acids. Trimming removed 7 bases from V and 4 bases from J, with 22 bases in between. CDR3 sequence reads: CASTQFMESIGTEAFF. CDR3 bases: TGTGCCAGTACCCAATTCATGGAGTCTATAGGCACTGAAGCTTTCTTT.

This chain joins TRBV11-2 and TRBJ2-3; possibly TRBD1 for D (6 bases). V lost 4 bases to trimming and J lost 0 bases, with 14 bases between them. This CDR3 spans 16 amino acids. CDR1 is SGHAT, CDR2 FQNNGV, per germline. This chain's CDR3 is CASSSKWTASTDTQYF. The DNA of the CDR3 is TGTGCCAGCAGCTCCAAGTGGACAGCTAGCACAGATACGCAGTATTTT.

There are a few counts of this clonotype. The chain combines TRBV14 with TRBJ2-3, with 7 nucleotides matching TRBD2. CDR3 length equals 16 residues. CDR1 and CDR2 (germline): SGHDN, FVKESK. V shed 6 bases, J shed 1 base, and the junction held 10 bases outside the gene matches. The CDR3 sequence: CASSQFASGGTDTQYF. In DNA, the CDR3 is TGTGCCAGCAGTCAATTCGCTAGCGGTGGCACAGATACGCAGTATTTT.

In its sample, this clonotype was seen a few times. This chain joins TRBV7-9 and TRBJ1-3; D might be TRBD1 (6 bases). Germline V gene lookup returns CDR1 SEHNR and CDR2 FQNEAQ (reference sequence). CDR3 length: 16 amino acids. Between the trimmed V and J ends, which lost 5 bases and 4 bases, there was a span of 18 bases. The CDR3 protein is CASSPRDTGQGNTIYF. The CDR3 DNA reads as TGTGCCAGCAGCCCAAGGGATACAGGGCAGGGAAACACCATATATTTT.

This clonotype was seen a few times. The chain couples TRBV6-2 or TRBV6-3 to TRBJ2-1; D call uncertain. Between the trimmed V and J ends, which lost 3 bases and 0 bases, there was a span of 6 bases. The CDR3 contains 14 residues. Germline CDR1 is MNHEY and CDR2 is SVGEGT. The CDR3 DNA reads TGTGCCAGCAGTTATGTCAGCTCCTACAATGAGCAGTTCTTC. Translated: CASSYVSSYNEQFF.

The chain employs TRBV11-1 and TRBJ2-7; 10 bases align to TRBD2. This CDR3 spans 16 amino acids. CDR1 and CDR2 (germline): SGHAT, FQDESV (reference sequence). Trimming at V came to 5 bases and at J to 3 bases, leaving 10 bases not matched to a gene. CDR3 nucleotides: TGTGCCAGCAGCCCCCTAGCGGGAGCGTCTAGCTACGAGCAGTACTTC. Protein product: CASSPLAGASSYEQYF.